These 31 T cell receptor beta chains were sequenced from one sample in a study of T cell responses to AZD1222 COVID-19 vaccine. Repertoires were generated with immunoSEQ multiplex PCR, while TCRdb's copy carries only in-frame clones and drops some. The sample has 150,000 to 180,000 clones, 90% to 95% seen once. The sequencing used peripheral blood, collected 28 days after the second AZD1222 dose. The receptors were gathered from an adult who received the AZD1222 COVID-19 vaccine.

To note about this clone: The junction differs from germline at one of its ends, possibly a read error. The V and J genes are TRBV7-7 and TRBJ1-6, with D hard to call. Germline V CDR1 and CDR2: SSHAT, FNYEAQ (reference sequence). The CDR3 loop spans 16 amino acids. This chain's CDR3 is CASILLGQYYNSPLHF. CDR3 DNA sequence: TGTGCTAGCATCCTCTTAGGGCAGTACTATAATTCACCCCTCCACTTT.

The chain uses TRBV27 and TRBJ2-1; TRBD2 might be the D (5 bases). The germline CDR1 and CDR2 sequences are MNHEY and SMNVEV (reference sequence). V lost 6 bases, J lost 4 bases, and 13 bases lay in between. The CDR3 consists of 14 residues. CDR3 protein: CASSTDPGYNEQFF. The CDR3 coding sequence is TGTGCCAGCAGCACTGATCCGGGGTACAATGAGCAGTTCTTC.

The rearrangement uses TRBV24-1 and TRBJ2-3; weak D call: TRBD1 (5 bases). The germline V gene encodes CDR1 KGHDR and CDR2 SFDVKD. Trimming removed 2 bases at V and 7 bases at J, with 12 bases between. The CDR3 is 14 residues long. CDR3 in DNA: TGTGCCACCAGTGATTCCGGCAGGGTTCATACGCAGTATTTT. It codes for CATSDSGRVHTQYF.

The gene calls are TRBV27 and TRBJ1-4; D gene ambiguous. The V gene lost 5 bases and the J gene lost 7 bases, with 11 bases spanning the gap. Germline values: CDR1 MNHEY, CDR2 SMNVEV (reference sequence). The CDR3 sequence is 13 residues long. The CDR3: CASSATVSEKLFF. The CDR3 nucleotides are TGTGCCAGCAGTGCGACTGTCTCTGAAAAACTGTTTTTT.

V usage is TRBV2 and J usage is TRBJ1-2, with 9 bases identical to TRBD1. CDR3 length: 16 residues. CDR1 is SNHLY, CDR2 FYNNEI, per germline. With 4 bases clipped from V and 6 bases from J, the junction kept 12 bases outside the gene matches. DNA of the CDR3: TGTGCCAGCAGTGGGGGGGGGACAGGGAAGGTCCATGGCTACACCTTC. Its translation: CASSGGGTGKVHGYTF. The full variable domain, completed using reference TRBV2 and TRBJ1-2, is EPEVTQTPSHQVTQMGQEVILRCVPISNHLYFYWYRQILGQKVEFLVSFYNNEISEKSEIFDDQFSVERPDGSNFTLKIRSTKLEDSAMYFCASSGGGTGKVHGYTFGSGTRLTVV.

J is TRBJ2-2 and V is TRBV6-6, with TRBD2 identical over 12 bases. The CDR3 length is 15 residues. The germline gives CDR1 MNHNY, CDR2 SVGAGI (reference sequence). V was pared by 10 bases and J by 1 base, with 4 bases of the junction left unmatched. The CDR3 protein is CATPGLAGNTGELFF. CDR3 DNA sequence: TGTGCCACCCCGGGACTAGCGGGGAACACCGGGGAGCTGTTTTTT.

This clone was seen just once. The chain has TRBV5-1 and TRBJ2-3, with D tentatively TRBD2 (5 bases). V lost 5 bases to trimming and J lost 2 bases, with 12 bases between them. Germline CDR1 SGHRS, CDR2 YFSETQ. This CDR3 has 14 amino acids. This CDR3 is CASSRLTPTDTQYF. The CDR3 nucleotides are TGCGCCAGCAGTAGACTAACACCCACAGATACGCAGTATTTT.

This clone was counted a single time. The chain combines TRBV3-1 (or the pseudogene TRBV3-2) with TRBJ2-7; unclear D gene. Germline values: CDR1 LGHDT, CDR2 YNNKEL (reference sequence). CDR3 size: 14 residues. V lost 6 bases and J lost 0, with 12 bases in between. CDR3 nucleotides: TGTGCCAGCAGACCCCCGGGCAGCTCCTACGAGCAGTACTTC. Amino acid sequence: CASRPPGSSYEQYF.

The V and J genes are TRBV2 and TRBJ1-2, with a possible D match to TRBD1 (5 bases). Trimming left V 7 bases short and J 5 bases short, with 5 bases between. Germline CDR1 SNHLY, CDR2 FYNNEI. CDR3 length equals 10 residues. This chain's CDR3 is CASKGYGYTF. DNA of the CDR3: TGTGCCAGCAAGGGGTATGGCTACACCTTC.

The chain carries TRBV10-3 and TRBJ2-3; 8 bases align to TRBD1. Germline V gives CDR1 ENHRY, CDR2 SYGVKD. The J segment lost 1 base and the V segment lost 3 bases, leaving 3 bases of the junction unmatched. The CDR3 totals 15 residues. CDR3 loop: CAISDPGQGTDTQYF. The CDR3 DNA reads TGTGCCATCAGTGACCCGGGACAGGGCACAGATACGCAGTATTTT.

The chain carries TRBV7-2 and TRBJ2-1; 7 bases are a match to TRBD2. This CDR3 comprises 15 residues. Germline assignment: CDR1 SGHTA and CDR2 FQGNSA. V was clipped by 5 bases and J by 4 bases; unmatched bases: 8. The CDR3 loop is CASSPPKAGYNEQFF. The CDR3 coding sequence is TGTGCCAGCAGCCCCCCGAAAGCGGGGTACAATGAGCAGTTCTTC. Drawing the rest from reference TRBV7-2 and TRBJ2-1, the complete variable domain is GAGVSQSPSNKVTEKGKDVELRCDPISGHTALYWYRQSLGQGLEFLIYFQGNSAPDKSGLPSDRFSAERTGGSVSTLTIQRTQQEDSAVYLCASSPPKAGYNEQFFGPGTRLTVL.

The chain couples TRBV6-2 or TRBV6-3 to TRBJ1-1, with 7 bases matching TRBD1. V trimming: 6 bases; J trimming: 0 bases; junction bases outside the gene matches: 31. Germline V gene sequence: CDR1 MNHEY, CDR2 SVGEGT. The CDR3 has 23 residues. The CDR3 DNA reads TGTGCCAGCAGCCCTGACACGACAGGGATGTTTTTCCGAGGCAAAGGAATGAACACTGAAGCTTTCTTT. As protein: CASSPDTTGMFFRGKGMNTEAFF.

This clone has a handful of counts. This chain joins TRBV30 and TRBJ1-2; D not certain. Per the germline V gene, CDR1 is GTSNPN and CDR2 is SVGIG (reference sequence). This CDR3 spans 16 amino acids. The V and J ends lost 0 bases and 4 bases respectively, with 18 bases between them. In DNA form, the CDR3 reads TGTGCCTGGAGTGTTCGTTCCCTATCAGATCTCTATGGCTACACCTTC. Protein: CAWSVRSLSDLYGYTF.

J is TRBJ2-7 and V is TRBV30; a weak D match, TRBD2 (7 bases). CDR1 is GTSNPN and CDR2 is SVGIG in the germline V gene (reference sequence). This CDR3 is built from 16 residues. V was clipped by 4 bases and J by 2 bases, with 21 bases between them. CDR3 nucleotides: TGTGCCTGGACCCCCGCGGGGGCCATAATGACCTACGAGCAGTACTTC. Translated: CAWTPAGAIMTYEQYF.

The J gene is TRBJ1-2, the V gene TRBV2; TRBD1 matches 7 bases. The trim removed 5 bases at V and 3 bases at J, leaving 3 bases unmatched. CDR3 length: 13 amino acids. CDR1 is SNHLY and CDR2 is FYNNEI in the germline V gene. The DNA for the CDR3 is TGTGCCAGCAGTCAGGGACAGCACTATGGCTACACCTTC. Its protein product is CASSQGQHYGYTF. Full variable domain (missing parts from reference TRBV2 and TRBJ1-2): EPEVTQTPSHQVTQMGQEVILRCVPISNHLYFYWYRQILGQKVEFLVSFYNNEISEKSEIFDDQFSVERPDGSNFTLKIRSTKLEDSAMYFCASSQGQHYGYTFGSGTRLTVV.

The genes are TRBV7-9 and TRBJ1-4, with a tentative D call TRBD1 (6 bases). V was clipped by 5 bases and J by 7 bases, with 14 bases between them. The germline gives CDR1 SEHNR, CDR2 FQNEAQ (reference sequence). The CDR3 is 14 amino acids. The CDR3 loop reads CASSGGGWGEKLFF. The CDR3 region has the DNA TGTGCCAGCAGCGGAGGGGGTTGGGGTGAAAAACTGTTTTTT.

This rearrangement joins TRBV4-1 to TRBJ2-7; D may be TRBD1 (5 bases). The germline V and J ends were trimmed by 1 base and 2 bases, with 12 bases remaining between them. CDR1 and CDR2 (germline): MGHRA, YSYEKL. This CDR3 spans 15 amino acids. CDR3 nucleotide sequence: TGCGCCAGCAGCCAAGTCGCAGGGCTTCCCTACGAGCAGTACTTC. It encodes CASSQVAGLPYEQYF.

This clone was counted a few times. V gene TRBV12-3 or TRBV12-4 combines with J gene TRBJ1-2; D remains ambiguous. With 6 bases removed from V and 3 bases from J, the gap between germline ends came to 11 bases. This CDR3 is 13 amino acids long. The CDR3 nucleotides read TGTGCCAGCAGCTTTCGTGGAGACTATGGCTACACCTTC. It is translated as CASSFRGDYGYTF.

The chain joins TRBV19 to TRBJ2-1; 11 bases match TRBD2. The germline V gene has CDR1 LNHDA and CDR2 SQIVND (reference sequence). The CDR3 is 15 amino acids. V shed 9 bases and J 7 bases; nucleotides not matched to a gene: 11. CDR3 nucleotides: TGTGCCAGCACGTTTAGCGGGGGGGCCCGAAATGAGCAGTTCTTC. Residues: CASTFSGGARNEQFF.

The chain links TRBV19 to TRBJ1-5; tentative D call: TRBD1 (5 bases). The CDR3 loop spans 15 amino acids. V dropped 2 bases and J dropped 0 bases, with 8 bases sitting between them. Germline CDR1 and CDR2: LNHDA and SQIVND (reference sequence). The DNA of the CDR3 is TGTGCCAGTAGTATACAGGGAATTAGCAATCAGCCCCAGCATTTT. Encoded protein: CASSIQGISNQPQHF. The variable domain in full, with the rest retrieved from reference TRBV19 and TRBJ1-5, is DGGITQSPKYLFRKEGQNVTLSCEQNLNHDAMYWYRQDPGQGLRLIYYSQIVNDFQKGDIAEGYSVSREKKESFPLTVTSAQKNPTAFYLCASSIQGISNQPQHFGDGTRLSIL.

V usage is TRBV7-6 and J usage is TRBJ1-4; D possibly corresponds to TRBD1 (5 bases). V was cut by 1 base and J by 3 bases, with 21 bases left in between. Germline lookup yields CDR1 SGHVS and CDR2 FNYEAQ. The CDR3 totals 19 residues. In DNA form, the CDR3 reads TGTGCCAGCAGCTTAGTCCAACTGGACATCCAGACGGCTAATGAAAAACTGTTTTTT. Its translation: CASSLVQLDIQTANEKLFF.

V is TRBV27 and J is TRBJ2-1, with D possibly matching TRBD2 (6 bases). Trimming left V 6 bases short and J 1 base short, with 16 bases between. The CDR3 loop spans 16 amino acids. In germline, CDR1 is MNHEY, CDR2 SMNVEV (reference sequence). CDR3 region: CASSGGTLSSYNEQFF. The CDR3 nucleotides are TGTGCCAGCAGCGGCGGGACTCTGTCTTCCTACAATGAGCAGTTCTTC.

The chain links TRBV27 to TRBJ1-1, with 8 bases aligning to TRBD1. The CDR3 covers 13 residues. The trim removed 8 bases at V and 3 bases at J, leaving 5 bases unmatched. Germline V gives CDR1 MNHEY, CDR2 SMNVEV (reference sequence). The CDR3 is CASSGQGHTEAFF. CDR3 bases: TGTGCCAGCTCAGGACAGGGCCACACTGAAGCTTTCTTT.

The J gene is TRBJ2-7, the V gene TRBV7-2; D uncertain. Germline loops: CDR1 SGHTA, CDR2 FQGNSA. V dropped 2 bases and J dropped 2 bases, with 13 bases sitting between them. CDR3 length: 15 amino acids. CDR3 amino acids: CASSLKADSAYEQYF. The CDR3 DNA is TGTGCCAGCAGCTTAAAAGCTGATTCTGCCTACGAGCAGTACTTC.

V usage is TRBV7-9 and J usage is TRBJ2-2; TRBD1 agrees at 12 bases. This CDR3 comprises 17 residues. Germline CDR1 and CDR2: SEHNR and FQNEAQ (reference sequence). V was pared by 4 bases and J by 8 bases, with 11 bases of the junction left unmatched. The CDR3 here is CASSSPSGTGGYGELFF. DNA for the CDR3: TGTGCCAGCAGCTCACCAAGCGGGACAGGGGGCTATGGGGAGCTGTTTTTT.

This chain connects TRBV2 to TRBJ1-5, with D hard to call. This CDR3 comprises 14 residues. The V gene lost 2 bases and the J gene lost 3 bases, with 8 bases spanning the gap. Germline values: CDR1 SNHLY, CDR2 FYNNEI. CDR3 sequence reads: CASSERRNNQPQHF. CDR3 bases: TGTGCCAGCAGTGAACGGCGGAACAATCAGCCCCAGCATTTT.

This chain connects TRBV30 to TRBJ1-4; TRBD1 matches 8 bases. Germline V gene lookup returns CDR1 GTSNPN and CDR2 SVGIG (reference sequence). The CDR3 runs 18 residues. V shed 1 base, J shed 2 bases, and the junction held 12 bases outside the gene matches. The CDR3, as DNA: TGTGCCTGGAGTGCTCGGACAGGGCGGCGGAAGACTAATGAAAAACTGTTTTTT. The encoded protein is CAWSARTGRRKTNEKLFF.

V usage is TRBV25-1 and J usage is TRBJ1-6, with 11 bases fitting TRBD1. CDR1 and CDR2 from the germline V gene are MGHDK and SYGVNS. The CDR3 consists of 15 residues. The V and J ends lost 8 bases and 9 bases, in that order; junction bases with no gene match: 9. CDR3 DNA: TGTGCCAGCTCCTCCCCCGGGACAGGGGGTTCACCCCTCCACTTT. Translating it yields CASSSPGTGGSPLHF. The entire variable domain, with the rest obtained from reference TRBV25-1 and TRBJ1-6, is as follows: EADIYQTPRYLVIGTGKKITLECSQTMGHDKMYWYQQDPGMELHLIHYSYGVNSTEKGDLSSESTVSRIRTEHFPLTLESARPSHTSQYLCASSSPGTGGSPLHFGNGTRLTVT.

V and J are TRBV5-1 and TRBJ1-3; D possibly corresponds to TRBD1 (6 bases). CDR1 is SGHRS, CDR2 YFSETQ, per germline. The CDR3 extends over 15 amino acids. Trimming removed 4 bases at V and 2 bases at J, with 13 bases between. The CDR3 region has the DNA TGCGCCAGCAGCGAGGACAGTATGCCTGGAAACACCATATATTTT. Its translation: CASSEDSMPGNTIYF. Looking up the rest from reference TRBV5-1 and TRBJ1-3 gives the full variable domain: KAGVTQTPRYLIKTRGQQVTLSCSPISGHRSVSWYQQTPGQGLQFLFEYFSETQRNKGNFPGRFSGRQFSNSRSEMNVSTLELGDSALYLCASSEDSMPGNTIYFGEGSWLTVV.

This chain uses TRBV19 with TRBJ1-5; D ambiguous. The V gene lost 3 bases and the J gene lost 0 bases, with 6 bases spanning the gap. Germline CDR1 LNHDA, CDR2 SQIVND (reference sequence). The CDR3 contains 14 residues. CDR3 protein: CASSISISNQPQHF. The CDR3 region has the DNA TGTGCCAGTAGTATCTCCATTAGCAATCAGCCCCAGCATTTT.

V is TRBV9 and J is TRBJ1-1; perhaps TRBD1 as D (6 bases). Germline lookup yields CDR1 SGDLS and CDR2 YYNGEE. The CDR3 is made up of 14 amino acids. V lost 5 bases and J lost 5, with 16 bases in between. The CDR3 nucleotides read TGTGCCAGCAGGGCCGGGGGGACATGGACTGAAGCTTTCTTT. This sequence encodes CASRAGGTWTEAFF.